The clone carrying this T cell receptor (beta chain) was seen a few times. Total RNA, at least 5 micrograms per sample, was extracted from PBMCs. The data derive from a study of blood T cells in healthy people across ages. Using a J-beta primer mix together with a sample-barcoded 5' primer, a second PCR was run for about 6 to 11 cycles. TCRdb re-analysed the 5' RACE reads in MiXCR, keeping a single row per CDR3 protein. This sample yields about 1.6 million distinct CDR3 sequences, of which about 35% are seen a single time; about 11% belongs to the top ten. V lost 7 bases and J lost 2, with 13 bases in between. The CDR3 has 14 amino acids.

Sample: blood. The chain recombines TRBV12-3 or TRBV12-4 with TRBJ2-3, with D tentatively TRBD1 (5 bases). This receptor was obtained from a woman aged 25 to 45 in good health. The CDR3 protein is CASTLDRDTDTQYF. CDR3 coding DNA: TGTGCCAGCACCCTTGACAGAGACACAGATACGCAGTATTTT.